The T cell receptor beta chain described here comes from a study of CD4+ T cells in melanoma. Details on this clone: Its antigen is unknown.

Broader study findings: Diverse differentiation states were reported for melanoma neoantigen-specific CD4+ T cells. CD8+ T cell, macrophage and B cell function reportedly correlated with neoantigen-specific CD4+ T cells.

The data were produced by immunoSEQ multiplex PCR, yet TCRdb's version contains in-frame clones alone and is incomplete. The sample holds some 110,000 clones, roughly 90% seen once. The CDR3 covers 11 residues. CDR1 is DFQATT, CDR2 SNEGSKA, per germline (reference sequence). The ends were cut back, 8 bases at V and 1 base at J, with 9 bases in the middle. The chain joins TRBV20-1 to TRBJ2-7; D call uncertain. The sample was peripheral blood. The receptor's source is a human donor with melanoma. CDR3 protein: CSTLGSYEQYF. CDR3 DNA sequence: TGCAGTACGCTGGGGTCCTACGAGCAGTACTTC.